This T cell receptor (beta chain) was observed in a study of human CD4 T cells and Enterobacteriaceae (dated by TCRdb to about 2020). The paper as a whole reports these results and caveats: The reactivity of ex vivo clonotypes was inferred solely by matching the nucleotide sequences of those clonotypes to CFSE-low cultures from the same donors. Ex vivo, broadly cross-reactive clonotypes appeared more expanded than specific ones, with about 55% of the 19 and about two thirds of the roughly 30 in the top 5%.

Deep-level sequencing was performed on ex vivo total memory CD4+ samples, with a detection sensitivity of one cell in 200,000. The QIAamp DNA Micro Kit was used to extract genomic DNA from cell pellets, and spectrophotometry was used to check the DNA quantity and purity. Amplification of TCR Vbeta CDR3 regions was performed with the immunoSEQ multiplex PCR assay. The Illumina HiSeq platform was used to sequence the amplicons. The retrieved sequences were 87 nucleotides in length and included the CDR3 region. The paper's processing steps were these. A unique productive TCR Vbeta nucleotide sequence was defined as a clonotype and was quantified by productive template frequency from ImmunoSEQ Analyzer V3.0. A threshold set at the top 5th percentile of each frequency-ranked repertoire was used to define expanded clonotypes. Repertoire overlap was calculated as Chao-Jaccard using the R package fossil and displayed by nonmetric multidimensional scaling using the R package MASS. TCRdb limited this immuneACCESS table to in-frame rearrangements with V and J called. A share of clones is missing; checked studies link under half to unresolved V genes, and the rest is unexplained. That table gives V, J and clone size, and the DNA gave D and trimming. The sample includes some 30,000 clones, with just under 85% observed a single time. The ten largest make up around 1.7% of the sample.

In regard to this clone: This receptor's antigen is unknown. No quality values exist for individual bases; no much larger clone is one base distant.

On a FACSAria III, memory CD4+ T cells were FACS-sorted to over 98% purity, defined as all CD4+ cells except CD45RA+CCR7+CD95- naive cells. Blood from healthy donors was obtained from blood donation centers in Switzerland. Total CD4+ T cells and monocytes were enriched by positive selection with CD4 and CD14 magnetic microbeads. CD8+, CD14+, CD16+, CD56+, CD19+ and CD25-bright cells were excluded prior to sorting. To assess in vivo expansion of bacteria-reactive clonotypes, total memory CD4+ T cells from a couple of blood donors were sequenced directly ex vivo. Peripheral blood mononuclear cells were isolated from donor blood using Ficoll-Paque Plus. Its CDR3 holds 15 amino acids, cysteine through phenylalanine. Just CDR3 DNA is preserved here, 45 bases in frame from base 1. Taken from the germline V gene, the CDR1 and CDR2 loops are MDHEN and SYDVKM. Cut back by 3 bases and 7 bases, the V and J ends lie 18 bases apart.

The receptor comes from a human donor in good health. Sequencing was done on a sample of memory CD4+ T cells from blood. The cell subset or site label for this specimen denotes: total memory CD4 T cells sorted directly ex vivo, unstimulated. The sequence joins TRBV28 to TRBJ1-2; the D gene is possibly TRBD1, with 5 bases matching. CDR3 protein: CASSLGGTALSGYTF. At the DNA level, the sequence is TGTGCCAGCAGTTTGGGAGGGACGGCCTTGAGTGGCTACACCTTC.